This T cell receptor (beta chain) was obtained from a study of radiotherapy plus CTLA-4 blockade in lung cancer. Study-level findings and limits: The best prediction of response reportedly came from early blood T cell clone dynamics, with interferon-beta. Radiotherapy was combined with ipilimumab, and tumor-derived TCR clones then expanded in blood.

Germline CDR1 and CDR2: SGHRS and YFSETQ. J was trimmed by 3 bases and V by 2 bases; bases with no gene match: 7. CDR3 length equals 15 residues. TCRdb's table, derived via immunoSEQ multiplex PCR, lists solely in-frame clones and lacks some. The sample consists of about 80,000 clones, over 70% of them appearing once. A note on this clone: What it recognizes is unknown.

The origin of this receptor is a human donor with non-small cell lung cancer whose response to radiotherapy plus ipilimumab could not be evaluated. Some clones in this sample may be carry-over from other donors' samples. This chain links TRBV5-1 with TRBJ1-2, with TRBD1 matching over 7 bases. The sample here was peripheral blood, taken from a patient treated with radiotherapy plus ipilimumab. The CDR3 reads CASSFQGGRDYGYTF. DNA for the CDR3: TGCGCCAGCAGCTTTCAAGGGGGCAGGGACTATGGCTACACCTTC.